The 31 T cell receptor beta chains presented below share a single source sample, sequenced in a study of blood T cell repertoires in COVID-19. Some clones are missing from TCRdb's copy, which holds only in-frame ones; the method was immunoSEQ multiplex PCR. The sample includes about 310,000 clones, around nine tenths of them seen just once. The sequenced sample was PBMCs or T cells enriched from blood (not recorded which). Every receptor here comes from a woman aged 25 to 45 who had recovered from COVID-19.

The chain couples TRBV2 to TRBJ2-4; a possible D gene is TRBD1 (6 bases). The V gene lost 8 bases and the J gene lost 1 base, with 12 bases spanning the gap. Germline V CDR1 and CDR2: SNHLY, FYNNEI. CDR3 length equals 14 residues. The CDR3 region is CASSGQGAKNIQYF. Written as DNA, the CDR3 is TGTGCCAGCTCGGGGCAGGGGGCCAAAAACATTCAGTACTTC.

The gene calls are TRBV30 and TRBJ2-1; a weak D match, TRBD2 (6 bases). This CDR3 contains 15 residues. V lost 1 base and J 2 bases, leaving 12 bases between the germline ends. Germline lookup yields CDR1 GTSNPN and CDR2 SVGIG (reference sequence). CDR3 protein: CAWSGGAGTYNEQFF. Here the CDR3 DNA reads TGTGCCTGGAGTGGCGGGGCAGGGACCTACAATGAGCAGTTCTTC.

The V and J genes are TRBV28 and TRBJ2-1; D is possibly TRBD2 (6 bases). The V gene's germline CDR1 is MDHEN and CDR2 SYDVKM. This CDR3 has 14 amino acids. With 4 bases removed from V and 1 base from J, the gap between germline ends came to 8 bases. The DNA of the CDR3 is TGTGCCAGCAGTTGGGAGGTTTCCTACAATGAGCAGTTCTTC. Translated: CASSWEVSYNEQFF.

The rearrangement joins TRBV7-6 to TRBJ2-1; the match to TRBD2 covers 14 bases. Germline V gene sequence: CDR1 SGHVS, CDR2 FNYEAQ. After removal of 3 bases from V and 15 bases from J, the junction contained 25 bases not matched to a gene. The length of the CDR3 is 20 residues. CDR3 DNA: TGTGCCAGCAGCTTCACGACTAGCGGGAGGGCCTTTTCGGAGTTAGCTCTTCCGTTCTTC. Its protein is CASSFTTSGRAFSELALPFF. Using reference TRBV7-6 and TRBJ2-1 for the parts outside the CDR3, the full variable domain is GAGVSQSPRYKVTKRGQDVALRCDPISGHVSLYWYRQALGQGPEFLTYFNYEAQQDKSGLPNDRFSAERPEGSISTLTIQRTEQRDSAMYRCASSFTTSGRAFSELALPFFGPGTRLTVL.

This chain joins TRBV19 and TRBJ2-7; TRBD1 matches at 7 bases. The V segment lost 7 bases and the J segment 2 bases; nucleotides outside the gene matches: 5. The germline CDR1 and CDR2 sequences are LNHDA and SQIVND (reference sequence). This CDR3 comprises 13 residues. CDR3 DNA: TGTGCCAGTATTGGGACAGAGACCTACGAGCAGTACTTC. Amino acid sequence: CASIGTETYEQYF.

V is TRBV7-9 and J is TRBJ2-7; TRBD1 agrees at 7 bases. The ends lost 5 bases at V and 4 bases at J; junction bases unmatched: 8. The CDR3 consists of 14 residues. Per the germline V gene, CDR1 is SEHNR and CDR2 is FQNEAQ (reference sequence). CDR3 residues: CASSADRTSYEQYF. The CDR3 nucleotides are TGTGCCAGCAGCGCGGACAGGACGTCATACGAGCAGTACTTC. Filled out from reference TRBV7-9 and TRBJ2-7, the complete variable domain reads DTGVSQNPRHKITKRGQNVTFRCDPISEHNRLYWYRQTLGQGPEFLTYFQNEAQLEKSRLLSDRFSAERPKGSFSTLEIQRTEQGDSAMYLCASSADRTSYEQYFGPGTRLTVT.

The gene calls are TRBV27 and TRBJ1-2; unclear D gene. This CDR3 has 13 amino acids. The germline V gene has CDR1 MNHEY and CDR2 SMNVEV (reference sequence). Trimming removed 2 bases at V and 4 bases at J, with 8 bases between. The DNA of the CDR3 is TGTGCCAGCAGTTTAGAGGGTACCTATGGCTACACCTTC. Encoded protein: CASSLEGTYGYTF.

The V call is TRBV4-1, the J call TRBJ2-5; D might be TRBD2 (6 bases). The CDR3 runs 15 residues. CDR1 and CDR2 from the germline V gene are MGHRA and YSYEKL. V was trimmed by 4 bases and J by 2 bases, leaving 14 bases between them. The CDR3 reads CASSRTHREQETQYF. The DNA of the CDR3 is TGCGCCAGCAGCCGCACCCACCGGGAGCAAGAGACCCAGTACTTC.

This sequence joins TRBV3-1 (or the pseudogene TRBV3-2) and TRBJ2-7; 9 bases are shared with TRBD2. Germline trimming cut 1 base from V and 5 bases from J; bases unmatched to any gene: 12. The germline CDR1 and CDR2 sequences are LGHDT and YNNKEL (reference sequence). The CDR3 sequence is 17 residues long. DNA of the CDR3: TGTGCCAGCAGCCAAGCTCTGTTAGCGGGAGAGTCCAACGAGCAGTACTTC. Encoded protein: CASSQALLAGESNEQYF.

The chain couples TRBV30 to TRBJ2-3, with 8 bases lining up with TRBD1. With 5 bases clipped from V and 6 bases from J, the junction kept 7 bases outside the gene matches. This CDR3 has 13 amino acids. Germline V gene data show CDR1 as GTSNPN and CDR2 as SVGIG (reference sequence). The CDR3 is CAWDPNRGDTQYF. CDR3 coding DNA: TGTGCCTGGGATCCCAACAGGGGGGATACGCAGTATTTT.

The rearrangement uses TRBV19 and TRBJ2-7; TRBD1 agrees at 7 bases. V gave up 5 bases and J gave up 7 bases; unmatched junction bases: 8. CDR3 length equals 13 residues. The germline gives CDR1 LNHDA, CDR2 SQIVND (reference sequence). The CDR3, as DNA: TGTGCCAGTAGTGGAACAGGGGCCTGGGAGCAGTACTTC. Its translation: CASSGTGAWEQYF.

This sequence joins TRBV7-2 and TRBJ2-2; possibly TRBD2 for D (5 bases). Per germline, CDR1 SGHTA and CDR2 FQGNSA. The CDR3 contains 16 residues. V was trimmed by 2 bases and J by 5 bases, leaving 15 bases between them. CDR3 protein: CASSLNVPGNTGELFF. CDR3 DNA sequence: TGTGCCAGCAGCTTAAATGTGCCGGGGAATACCGGGGAGCTGTTTTTT.

The chain employs TRBV7-2 and TRBJ1-5; TRBD1 might be the D (5 bases). Germline V gives CDR1 SGHTA, CDR2 FQGNSA. Trimming took off 0 bases at V and 10 bases at J, with 16 bases between the two ends. The CDR3 has 15 residues. This chain's CDR3 is CASSLARGSNRPQHF. CDR3 DNA: TGTGCCAGCAGCTTAGCGCGGGGGTCCAATCGTCCCCAGCATTTT.

The genes are TRBV18 and TRBJ2-5, with D tentatively TRBD2 (6 bases). In germline, CDR1 is KGHSH, CDR2 LQKENI. With 3 bases removed from V and 5 bases from J, the gap between germline ends came to 10 bases. The CDR3 extends over 13 amino acids. CDR3 residues: CASSPPGEETQYF. CDR3 DNA: TGTGCCAGCTCACCCCCGGGGGAGGAGACCCAGTACTTC.

This clone appeared once. This chain links TRBV5-1 with TRBJ1-5, with D tentatively TRBD1 (6 bases). From germline, CDR1 is SGHRS and CDR2 YFSETQ. The CDR3 totals 17 residues. The V end lost 0 bases, the J end lost 3 bases, and 16 bases lay between the germline ends. The CDR3 loop is CASSLVPGGGLNQPQHF. The CDR3 coding sequence is TGCGCCAGCAGCTTGGTTCCCGGGGGGGGGCTCAATCAGCCCCAGCATTTT. Together with reference TRBV5-1 and TRBJ1-5, the CDR3 gives the full variable domain: KAGVTQTPRYLIKTRGQQVTLSCSPISGHRSVSWYQQTPGQGLQFLFEYFSETQRNKGNFPGRFSGRQFSNSRSEMNVSTLELGDSALYLCASSLVPGGGLNQPQHFGDGTRLSIL.

The chain links TRBV27 to TRBJ1-3, with unresolved D. Trimming left V 6 bases short and J 3 bases short, with 9 bases between. The CDR3 consists of 13 residues. The germline V gene encodes CDR1 MNHEY and CDR2 SMNVEV (reference sequence). CDR3 sequence (DNA): TGTGCCAGCAGCCGAAGACTTGGAAACACCATATATTTT. Translation: CASSRRLGNTIYF.

This clone was seen just once. The chain joins TRBV2 to TRBJ2-2; D unclear. The CDR3 extends over 16 amino acids. Per germline, CDR1 SNHLY and CDR2 FYNNEI. Trimming removed 4 bases at V and 5 bases at J, with 17 bases between. The CDR3: CASSGHDIPRTGELFF. The CDR3 region has the DNA TGTGCCAGCAGTGGCCACGACATCCCCCGGACCGGGGAGCTGTTTTTT.

V and J are TRBV28 and TRBJ1-1; D ambiguous. The germline gives CDR1 MDHEN, CDR2 SYDVKM. V was cut by 4 bases and J by 6 bases, with 15 bases left in between. The CDR3 extends over 14 amino acids. This CDR3 is CASSSLTLSPEAFF. The CDR3 coding sequence is TGTGCCAGCAGTTCCCTAACGTTATCCCCTGAAGCTTTCTTT.

The chain joins TRBV30 to TRBJ2-5, with 7 positions matching TRBD1. The CDR3 runs to 13 residues. Trimming removed 2 bases from V and 8 bases from J; junction bases left unmatched: 8. CDR1 is GTSNPN and CDR2 is SVGIG in the germline V gene (reference sequence). Here the CDR3 DNA reads TGTGCCTGGAGTCGGGACAGCGTCATAACCCAGTACTTC. Translation gives CAWSRDSVITQYF.

The V call is TRBV18, the J call TRBJ2-2, with D tentatively TRBD2 (5 bases). The V and J ends lost 6 bases and 3 bases respectively, with 14 bases between them. The CDR3 totals 15 residues. The V gene's germline CDR1 is KGHSH and CDR2 LQKENI. CDR3: CASSPLGADTGELFF. CDR3 DNA sequence: TGTGCCAGCTCCCCATTAGGAGCGGACACCGGGGAGCTGTTTTTT.

The J gene is TRBJ2-1, the V gene TRBV2, with 11 bases identical to TRBD1. Trimming took 0 bases from V and 8 from J; bases not matched to a gene: 6. From germline, CDR1 is SNHLY and CDR2 FYNNEI. CDR3 length equals 16 residues. CDR3 bases: TGTGCCAGCAGTGAAGCGGTAGGACAGGGGGCGCATGAGCAGTTCTTC. Encoded protein: CASSEAVGQGAHEQFF.

The chain carries TRBV27 and TRBJ1-5; the match to TRBD1 covers 9 bases. Looked up from germline, CDR1 is MNHEY and CDR2 is SMNVEV (reference sequence). CDR3 size: 16 residues. V shed 2 bases, J shed 5 bases, and the junction held 7 bases outside the gene matches. The chain's CDR3 is CASSLPGTGPDQPQHF. The CDR3 DNA reads TGTGCCAGCAGTTTACCCGGGACAGGGCCGGATCAGCCCCAGCATTTT.

The chain is built from TRBV27 and TRBJ2-7, with TRBD2 identical over 7 bases. The CDR3 has 14 amino acids. The germline V gene encodes CDR1 MNHEY and CDR2 SMNVEV (reference sequence). Trimming cost V 8 bases and J 5 bases; bases outside gene matches: 12. CDR3 in DNA: TGTGCCAGCGCCGGCGGGAGTAACACGAACGAGCAGTACTTC. Encoded protein: CASAGGSNTNEQYF.

As to this clone: The sample has other DNA sequences that encode this CDR3 too. V is TRBV5-1 and J is TRBJ2-5; 10 bases match TRBD1. The CDR3 covers 14 residues. V gave up 4 bases and J gave up 5 bases; unmatched junction bases: 5. In germline, CDR1 is SGHRS, CDR2 YFSETQ. CDR3 in DNA: TGCGCCAGCAGCCCCCGGACAGGGGGTGAGACCCAGTACTTC. It is translated as CASSPRTGGETQYF.

The chain links TRBV6-1 to TRBJ2-5, with D hard to call. Germline values: CDR1 MNHNS, CDR2 SASEGT. The CDR3 covers 14 residues. Trimming took off 2 bases at V and 4 bases at J, with 11 bases between the two ends. The CDR3 DNA follows: TGTGCCAGCAGTGAAAGAGTAATCGGAGAGACCCAGTACTTC. Residues: CASSERVIGETQYF.

This rearrangement joins TRBV2 to TRBJ2-1; 8 positions match TRBD1. Trimming took 6 bases from V and 8 from J; bases not matched to a gene: 21. Germline lookup yields CDR1 SNHLY and CDR2 FYNNEI. This CDR3 is built from 18 residues. The CDR3 here is CASSSQVFRDRSRDEQFF. The CDR3 coding sequence is TGTGCCAGCAGCTCCCAGGTTTTCCGGGACAGGTCCAGGGATGAGCAGTTCTTC.

The chain has TRBV30 and TRBJ1-5; D remains ambiguous. Germline loops: CDR1 GTSNPN, CDR2 SVGIG (reference sequence). The CDR3 covers 13 residues. With 2 bases removed from V and 3 bases from J, the gap between germline ends came to 8 bases. The CDR3 DNA sequence: TGTGCCTGGAGTCGCAGCGACAATCAGCCCCAGCATTTT. It yields the protein CAWSRSDNQPQHF.

CDR3 amino acids: CATSVQGQEETQYF. For the CDR3, the DNA is TGTGCCACCAGTGTGCAGGGGCAGGAGGAGACCCAGTACTTC. The chain employs TRBV24-1 and TRBJ2-5, with D maybe TRBD1 (6 bases). V was cut by 5 bases and J by 5 bases, with 14 bases left in between. From germline, CDR1 is KGHDR and CDR2 SFDVKD. The CDR3 sequence is 14 residues long.

The chain recombines TRBV5-8 with TRBJ2-5; D possibly corresponds to TRBD2 (6 bases). Germline V gene lookup returns CDR1 SGHTS and CDR2 YDEGEE. The length of the CDR3 is 18 residues. V lost 1 base, J lost 4 bases, and 23 bases lay in between. For the CDR3, the DNA is TGTGCCAGCAGCTTGTTGTCGGCGGGATTGACAGTGGGAGAGACCCAGTACTTC. Its translation is CASSLLSAGLTVGETQYF. Full variable domain (missing parts from reference TRBV5-8 and TRBJ2-5): EAGVTQSPTHLIKTRGQQATLRCSPISGHTSVYWYQQALGLGLQFLLWYDEGEERNRGNFPPRFSGRQFPNYSSELNVNALELEDSALYLCASSLLSAGLTVGETQYFGPGTRLLVL.

The rearrangement uses TRBV28 and TRBJ2-3; 9 nucleotides agree with TRBD1. CDR3 size: 16 residues. V was pared by 5 bases and J by 3 bases, with 9 bases of the junction left unmatched. Germline CDR1 and CDR2: MDHEN and SYDVKM. CDR3 DNA sequence: TGTGCCAGCAGTAGAGGGCTGGACAGGGGAACAGATACGCAGTATTTT. Its translation: CASSRGLDRGTDTQYF.

The chain employs TRBV28 and TRBJ2-1; 8 bases line up with TRBD2. Trimming at V came to 4 bases and at J to 10 bases, leaving 9 bases not matched to a gene. From germline, CDR1 is MDHEN and CDR2 SYDVKM. This CDR3 region has 14 residues. DNA of the CDR3: TGTGCCAGCAGTTCCCCTTCCTTAGCGGGGGAGCAGTTCTTC. Amino acid sequence: CASSSPSLAGEQFF.